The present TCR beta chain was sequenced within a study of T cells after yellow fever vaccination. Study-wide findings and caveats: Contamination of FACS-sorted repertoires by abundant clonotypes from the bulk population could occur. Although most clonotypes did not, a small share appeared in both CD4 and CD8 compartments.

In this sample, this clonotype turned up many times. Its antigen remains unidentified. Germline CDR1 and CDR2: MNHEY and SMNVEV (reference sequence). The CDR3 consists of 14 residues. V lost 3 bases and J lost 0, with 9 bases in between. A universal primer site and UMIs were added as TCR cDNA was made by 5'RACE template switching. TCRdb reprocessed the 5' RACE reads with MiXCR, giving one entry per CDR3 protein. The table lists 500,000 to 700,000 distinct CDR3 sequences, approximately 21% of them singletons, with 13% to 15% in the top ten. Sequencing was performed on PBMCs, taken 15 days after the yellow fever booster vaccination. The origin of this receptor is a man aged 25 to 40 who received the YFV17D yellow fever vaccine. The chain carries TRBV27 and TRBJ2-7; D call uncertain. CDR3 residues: CASSLQPDSYEQYF. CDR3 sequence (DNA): TGTGCCAGCAGTTTGCAACCGGACTCCTACGAGCAGTACTTC.